One T cell receptor (beta chain) is described in this entry. These data originate in a study of cytomegalovirus exposure and HLA in healthy donors. V was clipped by 3 bases and J by 2 bases; unmatched bases: 9. The germline V gene encodes CDR1 SNHLY and CDR2 FYNNEI. The CDR3 length is 17 residues. PCR amplification relied on 60 Vbeta primers (plus 13 Jbeta primers). Produced via immunoSEQ multiplex PCR; TCRdb's table is partial and in-frame only. The sample contains some 150,000 clones, 82% of which appear only once. The TCR sequence derives from a woman between 50 and 59 years old in good health and CMV-seropositive. The gene calls are TRBV2 and TRBJ2-7; 11 bases align to TRBD1. Sample: PBMCs. Written as DNA, the CDR3 is TGTGCCAGCAGTGATACCCCGGGACAGGGGGGAGCCTACGAGCAGTACTTC. Translating gives CASSDTPGQGGAYEQYF.